Described below is a single TCR beta chain sequence and its context. Clones were sequenced by immunoSEQ multiplex PCR, and TCRdb holds only the in-frame ones, with some missing. Among about 340,000 clones, roughly 93% were seen once, and the ten largest hold 5% to 7%. The data originate from a study of brain T cells in children with intractable seizures. Specified time point: blood from clinic visit 5 months post-surgery; TSC patient then seizure free. Between the trimmed V and J ends, which lost 6 bases and 6 bases, there was a span of 7 bases. CDR1 and CDR2 from the germline V gene are KGHSH and LQKENI. This CDR3 spans 11 amino acids.

The chain is built from TRBV18 and TRBJ2-3, with D unclear. The receptor was derived from a boy under two years old with tuberous sclerosis and intractable seizures. The sample here was peripheral blood, taken approximately 5 months after surgery. The CDR3 bases are TGTGCCAGCTCGGTGGGTGATACGCAGTATTTT. Residues: CASSVGDTQYF.